What follows describes a single T cell receptor beta chain. The antigen is undetermined. V was cut by 1 base and J by 0 bases, with 7 bases left in between. This CDR3 has 15 amino acids. The germline V gene encodes CDR1 LGHNA and CDR2 YNFKEQ. As for time point: week 47, end of study. Vaccination used 300 ug of mutant IDH1 20-mer peptide per dose, with topical imiquimod. Astrocytomas found in donors were new, WHO grade 3 or 4, IDH1-mutant and ATRX-lost. This specimen comes from a study of a mutant IDH1 vaccine in newly diagnosed glioma. Study-wide background: First vaccine doses came 4-6 weeks after radiotherapy alone, or with temozolomide cycles. Held at week 35, visit V12 was the safety follow-up, and visit V13 followed at week 47. Study observations and caveats: Pseudoprogression showed no apparent link to changes in top peripheral T cell clonotypes.

The method was immunoSEQ multiplex PCR; TCRdb's version includes in-frame clones alone and lacks a portion of them. The table has about 67,000 clones, under 85% seen once; the top ten hold more than 3%. V gene TRBV4-2 combines with J gene TRBJ2-1; no definite D call. The TCR originated in a young man with glioma. The sequencing used PBMCs, collected from a glioma patient whose treatment included an IDH1 peptide vaccine. The CDR3 DNA reads TGTGCCAGCAGCCAAGCTTTGAGCTCCTACAATGAGCAGTTCTTC. This translates into CASSQALSSYNEQFF.